This paragraph covers one T cell receptor beta chain sequence. This entry comes from a study of blood T cell repertoires in COVID-19. Study information: Acute and convalescent COVID-19 samples came from the United States, Italy and Spain. T cells, B-cell-depleted T cells, or PBMCs provided the cDNA or gDNA that served as material.

Participants were aged about 18 to 89 years from around 26 US areas. Grouping used clinical history reported by participants in a survey and questionnaire. Germline CDR1 SGHAT, CDR2 FQNNGV. V was pared by 7 bases and J by 4 bases, with 11 bases between. The CDR3 spans 12 residues. Only in-frame clones appear in the TCRdb table, and some are missing; sequencing was by immunoSEQ multiplex PCR. The table shows around 250,000 clones, with 80% to 90% occurring only once. The chain combines TRBV11-2 with TRBJ2-7; TRBD1 might be the D (6 bases). The sample comprised PBMCs or T cells enriched from blood (not recorded which). This clonotype was obtained from a woman between 40 and 55 years old who had been exposed to COVID-19. CDR3 nucleotide sequence: TGTGCCAGCACGAATGGACAGTACGAGCAGTACGTC. It is translated as CASTNGQYEQYV.